This T cell receptor (beta chain) was recorded in a study of cytomegalovirus exposure and HLA in healthy donors. PCR used 60 Vbeta primers and 13 Jbeta primers. Using immunoSEQ multiplex PCR, the repertoire was profiled, and TCRdb retains in-frame clones only, with some absent. The profile covers 60,000 or so clones, with roughly 70% appearing a single time and around a quarter taken by the ten largest. The CDR3 contains 14 residues. Germline CDR1 is SGHNT and CDR2 is YYREEE (reference sequence). Losses at the gene ends were 2 bases for V and 7 bases for J; bases not matched to a gene: 6. The V and J genes are TRBV5-4 and TRBJ2-1; 7 nucleotides align to TRBD2. This TCR came from a man in his forties or fifties in good health and CMV-seropositive. Sequencing used PBMCs. In DNA, the CDR3 is TGTGCCAGCAGCTTCCTAGGGGAGGGGAATGAGCAGTTCTTC. It encodes CASSFLGEGNEQFF.